This T cell receptor (beta chain) was identified in a study of cytomegalovirus exposure and HLA in healthy donors. Study-wide results and limits: A few chains tied to CMV proved CMV antigen-specific in vitro. Generally TCR sequences proved uncommon, though certain public TCRs appeared in numerous donors. It was 164 TCR beta chains that were listed as cytomegalovirus-associated.

The CDR3 loop spans 15 amino acids. The germline V and J ends were trimmed by 1 base and 1 base, with 8 bases remaining between them. CDR1 is MNHEY, CDR2 SMNVEV, per germline (reference sequence). Libraries were prepared by immunoSEQ multiplex PCR; TCRdb keeps only in-frame clonotypes and omits some of them. The table includes tens of thousands of clones, roughly 96% detected once. This clone occurred once. Antigen unknown. Sequencing was done on a sample of PBMCs. This chain uses TRBV27 with TRBJ1-5; the D gene is possibly TRBD1 (5 bases). The TCR sequence derives from a man between 18 and 29 years old in good health and CMV-seronegative. The CDR3 is CASSLFGASNQPQHF. DNA for the CDR3: TGTGCCAGCAGTTTATTTGGGGCAAGCAATCAGCCCCAGCATTTT.